What follows is one T cell receptor beta chain and its context. Its antigen remains unidentified. The input lacks base qualities; no much larger clone sits a single base away. Healthy HIV-negative adults with no recently reported acute infections or vaccinations were included as donors. Only Caucasian adults living in Nashville, Tennessee, USA were represented among the donors. Magnetic negative selection was used to enrich CD4+ T cells, after which naive cells were positively selected on CD45RA and the negative fraction became the memory subset. Blood was collected by leukapheresis, and PBMCs were isolated by Ficoll-Histopaque density gradient centrifugation and then cryopreserved in liquid nitrogen vapor phase. Analytical flow cytometry was used to check the purity and quantity of each magnetically sorted T cell population. Genomic DNA was isolated from every sorted fraction and measured by UV absorbance on a Nanodrop 2000c.

Using the deep immunoSEQ assay, multiplex PCR amplified TCR CDR3 regions from genomic DNA. Genomic DNA extracted from each cell subset was distributed evenly over all wells of several immunoSEQ 96-well plates, and each plate served as one replicate. For sorted subsets, each replicate PCR was loaded with around 200 ng genomic DNA, equivalent to some 31,000 T cell genomes. Purified libraries were measured with a Qubit 3.0 fluorometer, size-checked on a Bioanalyzer 2100, and measured again with the KAPA Library Quantification kit. Every immunoSEQ 96-well plate was sequenced on a dedicated single-read 150-cycle Illumina NextSeq 550 flow cell. The original pipeline was this. Because only junctional sequences without quality scores were contained in the immunoSEQ output, filtering matching that applied to full-length reads could not be performed. Sequences were annotated with PyIR, a Python wrapper for IgBLAST v1.9, and V/J genes and CDR3 were assigned using IMGT germline references. Any read was removed if the V/J assignment was weak (E-value above 1e-6), the CDR3 was missing, or the read contained stop codons, out-of-frame junctions, or ambiguous translated residues. V3J clonotypes were defined by identical inferred V gene, J gene, and CDR3 amino acid sequence. Percentage overlap between repertoires was computed as shared unique clonotypes divided by the size of the smaller repertoire. Three approaches were used to assess repertoire richness: RTK rarefaction, the Chao1 estimator, and Recon v2.1 estimates of unobserved clonotypes. Generation probabilities were computed with OLGA for all TCRbeta clonotypes obtained by the gDNA method from several donors. TCRdb obtained this table from immuneACCESS and retained in-frame rearrangements with V and J assigned. These tables miss some clones; where compared with another copy, unresolved V genes account for less than half of the shortfall, and the remainder is unexplained. V, J and clone size reflect that table, while D and trimming were determined from the DNA. This sample gives approximately 1.4 million clones in total; nearly 99% of them show up just once. The ten largest clones capture 0.45% of the sample.

This specimen belongs to a study of shared clonotypes between healthy human individuals (dated by TCRdb to the early 2020s). About the study as a whole: The cohort comprised a couple of women and a few men aged 18 to 49 years. Different laboratories and diverse techniques were used to prepare libraries and sequence TCR repertoires, to increase sequencing depth and limit assay-specific biases. To estimate repertoire size and how much clonotypes are shared between individuals, the study performed deep sequencing of blood TCR repertoires from a few healthy adults. Each donor's leukapheresis produced roughly between roughly 0.85 and 9 billion PBMCs. For each donor, CD4 naive and CD4 memory were each run on three plates, CD8 naive on two plates, and CD8 memory on one plate. Study-wide conclusions, independent of this receptor: Larger estimated clonotype richness was generally found for naive subsets than for memory subsets. Pairwise subsampling indicated that sequencing depth was expected to affect the degree of clonotype sharing among donors. Compared with non-shared clonotypes, clonotypes shared by all four sorted-subset donors had higher generation probabilities. Only blood was sampled, and tissue TCR repertoires likely differ from those in blood. Incomplete sequencing was indicated by rarefaction of sorted-subset datasets, despite the large sequencing depth. Sharing across a handful of donors was observed for around 5% of naive CD4, 3% to 3.5% of naive CD8, about 2.3% of memory CD4, and roughly 0.4% of memory CD8 clonotypes. Because the study included a small number of donors, the genetic and exposure-history diversity represented was limited.

CDR3 length: 14 amino acids, cysteine to phenylalanine. The retained sequence is limited to the CDR3, 42 bases, with the frame set at the first base. In the germline V gene, CDR1 corresponds to MNHEY and CDR2 to SVGAGI. The trim is 5 bases for V and 2 bases for J, with a gap of 12 bases between the germline ends. Sequences were obtained from naive CD4+ T cells sorted from blood. What this sample's cell subset or site label stands for: CD45RA+ positively selected. The origin of this receptor is a man aged 25 to 40 in good health. The chain is made from TRBV6-5 and TRBJ1-2; TRBD1 might be the D gene, on 5 matching bases. The DNA is as follows: TGTGCCAGCAGTCCGGCAGGGATAAACTATGGCTACACCTTC. This encodes CASSPAGINYGYTF.